A selection of T cell receptor beta chains follows, all from one sample in a study of control samples from healthy donors and cancer patients. Produced via immunoSEQ multiplex PCR; TCRdb's table is partial and in-frame only. The sample has some 120,000 clones, more than 70% seen once. Sequenced sample: blood. The receptors here all came from a man in his fifties or sixties in good health. Both conserved end residues are trimmed from each CDR3.

v_call,j_call,cdr3_aa
TRBV3-1/TRBV3-2,TRBJ2-7,ASSLAGGHEQY
TRBV7-9,TRBJ1-2,ASSPPFGTGVAYGYT
TRBV7-6,TRBJ2-3,ASSLGGSGADTQY
TRBV11-2,TRBJ2-5,ASSLGGLAGQETQY
TRBV9,TRBJ2-3,ASSVDLGLSTDTQY
TRBV19,TRBJ2-2,ASSWQATNTGELF
TRBV11-3,TRBJ2-1,ASSISGGRYNEQF
TRBV14,TRBJ2-1,ASSHFAGGQSNEQF
TRBV6-5,TRBJ2-7,ASSSKDHSYEQY
TRBV18,TRBJ2-2,ASSPSGGYNTGELF
TRBV7-9,TRBJ2-3,ASSSDRGGDTQY
TRBV5-1,TRBJ1-2,ASSSKAGGEGYT
TRBV6-5,TRBJ2-2,ASRGSGTGELF
TRBV10-3,TRBJ2-1,AISVSGGDFNEQF
TRBV5-5,TRBJ1-1,ASSFHRSRDTEAF
TRBV4-2,TRBJ2-7,ASSQEKGSGGRVYEQY
TRBV4-2,TRBJ2-7,ASSQGTGDYEQY
TRBV19,TRBJ2-2,ASKRGRVGELF
TRBV19,TRBJ2-3,ASSIEASGGTDTQY
TRBV7-9,TRBJ2-7,ATSHRTGGYEQY
TRBV28,TRBJ2-7,ASNGGRYEQY
TRBV19,TRBJ1-2,ASSIWPAPGYT
TRBV10-3,TRBJ2-7,AIRKDRVSNYEQY
TRBV18,TRBJ1-1,ASSPRHPSDTEAF
TRBV2,TRBJ1-6,ASSVKYELPLH
TRBV2,TRBJ2-5,ASSEQGGYQETQY
TRBV9,TRBJ2-7,ASSVGQLHEQY
TRBV5-1,TRBJ2-5,ASSSIGGSRETQY
TRBV10-2,TRBJ2-7,ASSDYGGPYEQY
TRBV5-1,TRBJ2-1,ASSSSEEQF
TRBV30,TRBJ2-5,AWKEGAGETQY
TRBV9,TRBJ2-5,ASSPRDRQETQY
TRBV18,TRBJ2-6,ASLTGGSGANVLT
TRBV7-9,TRBJ2-7,ASSFTPTYEQY
TRBV10-3,TRBJ2-1,ATTPGQGYNEQF
TRBV5-4,TRBJ2-2,ASSPSSGKGTGELF
TRBV5-1,TRBJ2-3,ASSLSGGIADTQY
TRBV2,TRBJ1-1,ASRWGVNTEAF
TRBV12-5,TRBJ1-6,ASGLGGTKQNSPLH
TRBV6-5,TRBJ2-1,ASRQGGKNEQF
TRBV5-6,TRBJ1-2,ASSSYNYGYT
TRBV11-2,TRBJ2-5,ASSHYQETQY
TRBV4-1,TRBJ2-1,ASSQDGNEQF
TRBV2,TRBJ2-3,ASSDPWTSGETDTQY
TRBV15,TRBJ2-1,ATRASLGQRTAYNEQF
TRBV2,TRBJ2-1,ASSGQLRAGGFNEQF
TRBV4-1,TRBJ2-3,ASSQGDRDEDTQY
TRBV12-3/TRBV12-4,TRBJ2-7,ASSGQATYEQY
TRBV11-2,TRBJ1-1,ASSLRRGAFEGAF